This TCR beta chain originates from a study of blood T cell repertoires in COVID-19. Turning to the study itself: There were acute and convalescent COVID-19 samples, and they came from the United States, Italy and Spain. PBMCs, B-cell-depleted T cells, or T cells were the source of the cDNA or gDNA that made up the material.

Authors' methods: Nucleated cell number was recorded as an estimate derived from reference gene primer amplification. Profiled with immunoSEQ multiplex PCR; TCRdb holds only in-frame clones, not every one. That table gives V, J and clone size, and the DNA gave D and trimming. The repertoire holds about 88,000 clones, around 91% seen once, with over 6.5% in the top ten. This clone is a singleton in its sample. V was pared by 4 bases and J by 1 base, with 7 bases between. Germline CDR1 MNHEY, CDR2 SMNVEV (reference sequence). This CDR3 comprises 13 residues. One Seattle source followed patients from active infection through their disease course.

The rearrangement joins TRBV27 to TRBJ1-1; D remains unclear. Sequencing input: peripheral blood. The receptor's source is a man younger than 30 with COVID-19, enrolled during active disease. CDR3 protein: CASSWSRNTEAFF. The CDR3 DNA sequence: TGTGCCAGCAGTTGGAGTAGGAACACTGAAGCTTTCTTT.